This record covers a single T cell receptor (beta chain). The PCR had 60 Vbeta and 13 Jbeta primers. Sequencing used immunoSEQ multiplex PCR; TCRdb keeps in-frame clones, though not all of them. The table shows more than 200,000 clones, with over 60% occurring only once. This entry belongs to a study of cytomegalovirus exposure and HLA in healthy donors. V lost 8 bases to trimming and J lost 0 bases; unmatched junction nucleotides: 5. CDR1 and CDR2 (germline): MNHEY, SMNVEV (reference sequence). The CDR3 is made up of 14 amino acids. This chain uses TRBV27 with TRBJ2-3; TRBD2 aligns across 7 bases. The sequencing input was PBMCs. This clonotype was obtained from a male donor in good health and CMV-seronegative. Here the CDR3 reads CASATSDSTDTQYF. As DNA, the CDR3 is TGTGCCAGCGCCACTAGCGATAGCACAGATACGCAGTATTTT.